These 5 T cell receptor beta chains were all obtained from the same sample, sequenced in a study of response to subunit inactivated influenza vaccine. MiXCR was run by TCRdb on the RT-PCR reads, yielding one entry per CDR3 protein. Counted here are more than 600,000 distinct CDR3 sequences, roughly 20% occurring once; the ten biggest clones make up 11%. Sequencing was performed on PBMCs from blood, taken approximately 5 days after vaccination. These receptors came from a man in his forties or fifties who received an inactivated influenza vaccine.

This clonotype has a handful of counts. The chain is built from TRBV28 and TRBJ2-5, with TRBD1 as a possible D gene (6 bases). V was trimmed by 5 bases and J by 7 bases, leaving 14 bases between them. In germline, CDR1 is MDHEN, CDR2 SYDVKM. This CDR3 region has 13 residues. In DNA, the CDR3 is TGTGCCAGCAGTGGACAGTACGCTGGGACCCAGTACTTC. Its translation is CASSGQYAGTQYF.

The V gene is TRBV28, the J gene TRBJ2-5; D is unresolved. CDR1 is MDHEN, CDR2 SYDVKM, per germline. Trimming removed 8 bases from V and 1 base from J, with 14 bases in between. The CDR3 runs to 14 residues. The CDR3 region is CASVNFWAQETQYF. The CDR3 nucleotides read TGTGCCAGCGTTAATTTTTGGGCCCAAGAGACCCAGTACTTC.

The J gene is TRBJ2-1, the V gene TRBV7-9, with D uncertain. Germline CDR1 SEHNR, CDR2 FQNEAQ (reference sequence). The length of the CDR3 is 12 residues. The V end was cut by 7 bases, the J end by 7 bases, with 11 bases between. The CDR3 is CASTSRRNEQFF. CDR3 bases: TGTGCCAGCACCTCTAGGCGGAATGAGCAGTTCTTC.

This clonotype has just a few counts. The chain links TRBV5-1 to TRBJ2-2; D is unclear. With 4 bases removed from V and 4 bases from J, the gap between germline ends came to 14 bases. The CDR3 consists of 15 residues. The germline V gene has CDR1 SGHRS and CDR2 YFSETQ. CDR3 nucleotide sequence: TGCGCCAGCAGCCCCACTTCCTACTTCACCGGGGAGCTGTTTTTT. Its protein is CASSPTSYFTGELFF.

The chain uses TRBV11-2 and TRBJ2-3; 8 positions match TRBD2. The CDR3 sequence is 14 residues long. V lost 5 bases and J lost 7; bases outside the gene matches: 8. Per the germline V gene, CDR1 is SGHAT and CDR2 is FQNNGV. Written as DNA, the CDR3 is TGTGCCAGCAGCCTAAGCGGGAGTGGGAATACGCAGTATTTT. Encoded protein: CASSLSGSGNTQYF.